The subject of this entry is one T cell receptor (beta chain). CDR1 MNHNS and CDR2 SASEGT come from the germline V gene. This CDR3 is built from 17 residues. V lost 4 bases and J lost 0; bases outside the gene matches: 6. Assay used: immunoSEQ multiplex PCR; TCRdb lists only in-frame clones, some missing. Among roughly 110,000 clones listed, roughly 84% were seen once. The data were obtained in a study of blood T cell repertoires in COVID-19. The overall study: PBMCs, B-cell-depleted T cells, or T cells were the source of the cDNA or gDNA that made up the material.

Sequencing was performed on peripheral blood. The TCR sequence derives from a human donor in a cohort sampled during active COVID-19. The V gene is TRBV6-1, the J gene TRBJ2-6; 7 bases align to TRBD2. The CDR3 here is CASSGGGRISGANVLTF. The CDR3 bases are TGTGCCAGCAGTGGGGGGGGACGGATCTCTGGGGCCAACGTCCTGACTTTC.